What follows are 13 T cell receptor beta chains derived from one specimen sequenced in a study of CD4 T cells in relation to SARS-CoV-2 and coronaviruses. No antigen has been assigned to these receptors. The unexposed donors gave CD4+ T cells in about 2011-2018, prior to COVID-19. After about 10 days of culture, CD4+ T cells were isolated. Libraries were prepared by immunoSEQ multiplex PCR; TCRdb keeps only in-frame clonotypes and omits some of them. Here the sample spans some 21,000 clones, about 70% being singletons. Material for sequencing was CD4+ T cells from PBMCs, cultured in vitro. Receptors originate from a human donor in good health.

This clone has just one count. The chain links TRBV2 to TRBJ1-1; TRBD1 aligns across 7 bases. This CDR3 contains 16 residues. J lost 5 bases, V lost 7 bases, and 16 bases had no gene match. From germline, CDR1 is SNHLY and CDR2 FYNNEI. The DNA for the CDR3 is TGTGCCAGCACCTCGGGACAGCTTCTCGTCGGAACTGAAGCTTTCTTT. Protein sequence: CASTSGQLLVGTEAFF.

In its sample, this clone was seen once. The chain combines TRBV24-1 with TRBJ2-5; 8 nucleotides agree with TRBD1. Germline trimming cut 4 bases from V and 3 bases from J; bases unmatched to any gene: 6. The CDR3 covers 15 residues. Germline-derived CDR1 and CDR2 are KGHDR and SFDVKD. DNA of the CDR3: TGTGCCACCAGTGACAACGGACAGGGAGAAGAGACCCAGTACTTC. Its translation is CATSDNGQGEETQYF.

This chain uses TRBV15 with TRBJ1-6; D is possibly TRBD1 (5 bases). Per the germline V gene, CDR1 is LNHNV and CDR2 is YYDKDF (reference sequence). V dropped 4 bases and J dropped 5 bases, with 15 bases sitting between them. This CDR3 contains 16 residues. Here the CDR3 DNA reads TGTGCCACCAGCATGGGGGACGTTTTGGATAATTCACCCCTCCACTTT. Protein: CATSMGDVLDNSPLHF.

The CDR3 coding sequence is TGTGCCAGCGGAAAGAATAGCGGCTCCTACAATGAGCAGTTCTTC. Translating it yields CASGKNSGSYNEQFF. V gene TRBV6-5 combines with J gene TRBJ2-1, with D possibly matching TRBD2 (6 bases). Germline V CDR1 and CDR2: MNHEY, SVGAGI. Trimming shortened V by 8 bases and J by 0 bases, and 14 bases separated the two germline ends. The CDR3 consists of 15 residues.

The chain uses TRBV2 and TRBJ1-2, with 8 bases fitting TRBD1. The CDR3 consists of 14 residues. The J segment lost 3 bases and the V segment lost 4 bases, leaving 4 bases of the junction unmatched. CDR1 SNHLY and CDR2 FYNNEI come from the germline V gene. The CDR3 DNA sequence: TGTGCCAGCAGTGTGGTACAGGGGGACTATGGCTACACCTTC. As protein: CASSVVQGDYGYTF.

The CDR3 loop is CASSSGGITYEQYF. CDR3 sequence (DNA): TGCGCCAGCAGCTCCGGGGGGATTACCTACGAGCAGTACTTC. The chain combines TRBV5-1 with TRBJ2-7, with 7 bases identical to TRBD2. This CDR3 region has 14 residues. Germline V gene data show CDR1 as SGHRS and CDR2 as YFSETQ. The junction had 5 bases not matched to a gene; V was cut back by 3 bases and J by 2 bases.

The chain recombines TRBV9 with TRBJ2-5; D possibly corresponds to TRBD2 (6 bases). Germline CDR1 reads SGDLS; CDR2 reads YYNGEE. The CDR3 contains 15 residues. The ends were cut back, 3 bases at V and 4 bases at J, with 16 bases in the middle. The CDR3: CASSAGGLEGETQYF. CDR3 nucleotides: TGTGCCAGCAGCGCTGGGGGTTTGGAGGGAGAGACCCAGTACTTC.

The chain links TRBV18 to TRBJ1-2; D gene uncertain. The germline V gene encodes CDR1 KGHSH and CDR2 LQKENI. The CDR3 is 13 residues long. V was shortened by 3 bases and J by 3 bases, with 8 bases between the two germline ends. As DNA, the CDR3 is TGTGCCAGCTCACCGTTAGGAGACTATGGCTACACCTTC. Residues: CASSPLGDYGYTF. Full variable domain (rest looked up from reference TRBV18 and TRBJ1-2): NAGVMQNPRHLVRRRGQEARLRCSPMKGHSHVYWYRQLPEEGLKFMVYLQKENIIDESGMPKERFSAEFPKEGPSILRIQQVVRGDSAAYFCASSPLGDYGYTFGSGTRLTVV.

The chain recombines TRBV20-1 with TRBJ1-3; D call uncertain. The CDR3 is made up of 19 amino acids. Germline lookup yields CDR1 DFQATT and CDR2 SNEGSKA (reference sequence). V lost 3 bases and J 1 base, leaving 25 bases between the germline ends. The chain's CDR3 is CSASPSTHEGTTSGNTIYF. For the CDR3, the DNA is TGCAGTGCTAGTCCATCGACCCACGAAGGTACGACATCTGGAAACACCATATATTTT.

The chain is built from TRBV29-1 and TRBJ2-7, with D uncertain. Trimming cost V 6 bases and J 2 bases, with 14 bases left between them. Germline V CDR1 and CDR2: SQVTM, ANQGSEA. This CDR3 has 13 amino acids. The CDR3 coding sequence is TGCAGCGTAAAAGGGCAGTACACCTACGAGCAGTACTTC. Its translation: CSVKGQYTYEQYF.

This clone was seen a few times. The gene calls are TRBV5-4 and TRBJ2-7, with 7 bases fitting TRBD1. Germline-derived CDR1 and CDR2 are SGHNT and YYREEE (reference sequence). The CDR3 runs to 15 residues. J gave up 3 bases and V 3 bases, and 9 bases lay outside the gene matches. The CDR3 spells CASSSGQAKDYEQYF. In DNA form, the CDR3 reads TGTGCCAGCAGCTCCGGACAGGCGAAAGACTACGAGCAGTACTTC.

The chain employs TRBV3-1 (or the pseudogene TRBV3-2) and TRBJ1-4; a possible D gene is TRBD1 (6 bases). This CDR3 is 13 amino acids long. Germline CDR1 reads LGHDT; CDR2 reads YNNKEL (reference sequence). V was pared by 7 bases and J by 8 bases, with 14 bases between. The DNA for the CDR3 is TGTGCCAGCAAGGGTTGGGACACAGAAAAACTGTTTTTT. This translates into CASKGWDTEKLFF.

This clone was found once. The V call is TRBV29-1, the J call TRBJ2-1; 15 bases agree with TRBD2. Trimming removed 7 bases from V and 6 bases from J; junction bases left unmatched: 4. Germline values: CDR1 SQVTM, CDR2 ANQGSEA. This CDR3 is 14 amino acids long. This CDR3 reads CSAGLAGGPNEQFF. The CDR3, as DNA: TGCAGCGCGGGACTAGCGGGAGGTCCCAATGAGCAGTTCTTC.